Following are 30 T cell receptor beta chains from one sample sequenced in a study of cytomegalovirus exposure and HLA in healthy donors. The PCR made use of 60 Vbeta and 13 Jbeta primers. Sequencing was performed with immunoSEQ multiplex PCR; in TCRdb, only in-frame clones are kept and a portion is missing. Seen here are about 98,000 clones, 80% to 85% observed once, and the top ten hold around 1.5%. Sequencing was done on a sample of PBMCs. These TCRs come from a man aged 35 to 55 in good health and CMV-seronegative.

J is TRBJ1-5 and V is TRBV6-5; unclear D gene. V shed 4 bases and J shed 2 bases, with 12 bases lying between them. Germline V CDR1 and CDR2: MNHEY, SVGAGI. The CDR3 extends over 15 amino acids. The CDR3 sequence is CASSLGSARNQPQHF. The CDR3 DNA is TGTGCCAGCAGTTTGGGTAGCGCTCGCAATCAGCCCCAGCATTTT.

V and J are TRBV5-5 and TRBJ1-5, with no clear D. The length of the CDR3 is 15 residues. Germline V gene lookup returns CDR1 SGHKS and CDR2 YYEKEE (reference sequence). The V end was cut by 0 bases, the J end by 3 bases, with 10 bases between. The CDR3 loop reads CASSLVVANNQPQHF. The CDR3 DNA is TGTGCCAGCAGCTTGGTCGTAGCCAACAATCAGCCCCAGCATTTT. The variable domain in full, completed from reference TRBV5-5 and TRBJ1-5, reads DAGVTQSPTHLIKTRGQQVTLRCSPISGHKSVSWYQQVLGQGPQFIFQYYEKEERGRGNFPDRFSARQFPNYSSELNVNALLLGDSALYLCASSLVVANNQPQHFGDGTRLSIL.

The rearrangement joins TRBV29-1 to TRBJ2-4; 7 nucleotides align to TRBD1. The CDR3 extends over 15 amino acids. Germline V lookup: CDR1 SQVTM, CDR2 ANQGSEA. Losses at the gene ends were 0 bases for V and 8 bases for J; bases not matched to a gene: 10. The chain's CDR3 is CSVEETGDRWDIQYF. CDR3 nucleotides: TGCAGCGTTGAAGAAACAGGGGATCGGTGGGACATTCAGTACTTC.

The rearrangement joins TRBV7-2 to TRBJ1-2; TRBD1 might be the D (5 bases). The CDR3 consists of 15 residues. V was pared by 7 bases and J by 7 bases, with 22 bases between. The V gene's germline CDR1 is SGHTA and CDR2 FQGNSA. The CDR3 nucleotides are TGTGCCAGCACACAGGTCACCGGGGGGGGAGGTGGCTACACCTTC. It codes for CASTQVTGGGGGYTF.

This chain joins TRBV5-4 and TRBJ2-5; D gene unclear. CDR3 length: 14 amino acids. Between the trimmed V and J ends, which lost 2 bases and 1 base, there was a span of 9 bases. Per germline, CDR1 SGHNT and CDR2 YYREEE (reference sequence). In DNA form, the CDR3 reads TGTGCCAGCAGCTTAGACACCTTCCAAGAGACCCAGTACTTC. It is translated as CASSLDTFQETQYF.

Only one count was recorded for this clone. The chain has TRBV4-2 and TRBJ1-5; D gene unclear. The CDR3 spans 16 residues. Trimming pared 0 bases from V and 2 bases from J, leaving 11 bases between. Germline CDR1 reads LGHNA; CDR2 reads YNFKEQ. CDR3 DNA sequence: TGTGCCAGCAGCCAAGAAAGCCTGAGGGGCAATCAGCCCCAGCATTTT. It translates to CASSQESLRGNQPQHF.

CDR3 sequence: CASKRAPEGGYTF. CDR3 sequence (DNA): TGTGCCAGCAAACGGGCTCCAGAGGGTGGCTACACCTTC. The genes are TRBV27 and TRBJ1-2; the D is unclear. The V and J ends lost 7 bases and 7 bases respectively, with 16 bases between them. Per the germline V gene, CDR1 is MNHEY and CDR2 is SMNVEV (reference sequence). The CDR3 loop spans 13 amino acids.

As regards this clone: At one of its ends the junction is not consistent with the germline gene, which may arise from a read error. The chain carries TRBV15 and TRBJ2-3, with 7 positions matching TRBD1. This CDR3 is 15 amino acids long. The V gene's germline CDR1 is LNHNV and CDR2 YYDKDF (reference sequence). CDR3 sequence reads: CAASRYRDRSDTQYF. The CDR3 DNA sequence: TGTGCCGCCAGCAGGTACCGGGACAGATCAGATACGCAGTATTTT.

The rearrangement links TRBV9 to TRBJ2-1; 14 bases match TRBD2. CDR3 length: 15 residues. Germline V gives CDR1 SGDLS, CDR2 YYNGEE. V was clipped by 2 bases and J by 6 bases; unmatched bases: 1. DNA for the CDR3: TGTGCCAGCAGCGTGGGGACTAGCGGGGGCAATGAGCAGTTCTTC. It specifies CASSVGTSGGNEQFF.

The rearrangement links TRBV10-3 to TRBJ1-5; D gene ambiguous. V was clipped by 3 bases and J by 0 bases, with 6 bases between them. CDR3 length equals 14 residues. CDR1 is ENHRY and CDR2 is SYGVKD in the germline V gene. The CDR3 DNA reads as TGTGCCATCAGTGAAGGACTTAGCAATCAGCCCCAGCATTTT. Translating it yields CAISEGLSNQPQHF.

The rearrangement uses TRBV9 and TRBJ2-2; D is ambiguous. V lost 0 bases and J lost 1, with 7 bases in between. Germline CDR1 is SGDLS and CDR2 is YYNGEE. There are 15 residues in the CDR3. The CDR3 reads CASSVVSGNTGELFF. The CDR3 region has the DNA TGTGCCAGCAGCGTAGTGTCAGGGAACACCGGGGAGCTGTTTTTT.

The chain employs TRBV5-1 and TRBJ2-5, with 14 positions matching TRBD2. The CDR3 sequence is 16 residues long. Germline-derived CDR1 and CDR2 are SGHRS and YFSETQ. Unmatched junction bases numbered 2, after V lost 0 bases and J lost 4 bases. The CDR3 region has the DNA TGCGCCAGCAGCTTGGTAGGACTAGCGGGGGGAGAGACCCAGTACTTC. Amino acid sequence: CASSLVGLAGGETQYF.

The genes are TRBV29-1 and TRBJ2-5; 8 bases agree with TRBD1. Per the germline V gene, CDR1 is SQVTM and CDR2 is ANQGSEA. The V and J ends lost 7 bases and 0 bases, in that order; junction bases with no gene match: 10. The CDR3 length is 15 residues. The CDR3 region has the DNA TGCAGCGGCACTGCGGGACAGGTCTACCAAGAGACCCAGTACTTC. Amino acids: CSGTAGQVYQETQYF.

The rearrangement uses TRBV6-5 and TRBJ1-2; D is possibly TRBD1 (5 bases). Trimming cost V 5 bases and J 4 bases, with 5 bases left between them. Germline values: CDR1 MNHEY, CDR2 SVGAGI. The CDR3 has 11 amino acids. The CDR3 protein is CASSDSYGYTF. The CDR3 region has the DNA TGTGCCAGCAGTGACAGCTATGGCTACACCTTC.

The chain carries TRBV10-3 and TRBJ1-1; D call uncertain. Germline CDR1 is ENHRY and CDR2 is SYGVKD. The ends were cut back, 4 bases at V and 4 bases at J, with 13 bases in the middle. CDR3 size: 14 residues. The CDR3 spells CAISVAEGATEAFF. CDR3 DNA sequence: TGTGCCATCAGTGTTGCGGAGGGCGCCACTGAAGCTTTCTTT.

The chain links TRBV6-1 to TRBJ2-5, with a weak D call TRBD2 (5 bases). Germline V gene data show CDR1 as MNHNS and CDR2 as SASEGT. CDR3 length: 15 amino acids. V was trimmed by 5 bases and J by 4 bases, leaving 17 bases between them. The CDR3 DNA follows: TGTGCCAGCAGTAGCGGTCCTAACGCTGGAGAGACCCAGTACTTC. Translated: CASSSGPNAGETQYF.

V and J are TRBV18 and TRBJ1-6; D is unclear. Germline lookup yields CDR1 KGHSH and CDR2 LQKENI. CDR3 length: 16 residues. V lost 1 base to trimming and J lost 5 bases, with 12 bases between them. The CDR3 bases are TGTGCCAGCTCACCACTCGGGAGCGGGGATAATTCACCCCTCCACTTT. Encoded protein: CASSPLGSGDNSPLHF.

The CDR3 reads CASRQENYGYTF. CDR3 in DNA: TGTGCCAGCAGGCAAGAGAACTATGGCTACACCTTC. The chain joins TRBV28 to TRBJ1-2; D remains unclear. Trimming stripped 6 bases from V and 2 bases from J, with 7 bases between. CDR3 length: 12 residues. Germline V gene lookup returns CDR1 MDHEN and CDR2 SYDVKM.

The gene calls are TRBV13 and TRBJ2-1; D possibly corresponds to TRBD1 (6 bases). V was pared by 5 bases and J by 2 bases, with 10 bases between. CDR1 is PRHDT, CDR2 FYEKMQ, per germline (reference sequence). This CDR3 spans 14 amino acids. CDR3 sequence reads: CASSLRTAYNEQFF. DNA for the CDR3: TGTGCCAGCAGCCTAAGGACAGCCTACAATGAGCAGTTCTTC.

The J gene is TRBJ1-6, the V gene TRBV9; 7 bases align to TRBD1. The length of the CDR3 is 15 residues. The germline gives CDR1 SGDLS, CDR2 YYNGEE. With V trimmed by 3 bases and J by 7 bases, 7 bases remained unmatched. The CDR3 DNA follows: TGTGCCAGCAGCGGACTGTCGGGACAGAATTCACCCCTCCACTTT. It yields the protein CASSGLSGQNSPLHF.

This clone has only one observation. The chain combines TRBV10-3 with TRBJ2-2, with 7 positions matching TRBD2. This CDR3 has 14 amino acids. CDR1 ENHRY and CDR2 SYGVKD come from the germline V gene. J lost 0 bases, V lost 11 bases, and 6 bases had no gene match. The CDR3 spells CAVGEGSNTGELFF. CDR3 bases: TGTGCCGTGGGGGAGGGGTCGAACACCGGGGAGCTGTTTTTT.

This chain joins TRBV29-1 and TRBJ2-3; TRBD1 is a possible D gene (6 bases). This CDR3 is 13 amino acids long. CDR1 is SQVTM, CDR2 ANQGSEA, per germline. The V end was cut by 6 bases, the J end by 3 bases, with 13 bases between. In DNA, the CDR3 is TGCAGCGTGGGGGCGCGGCTAACAGATACGCAGTATTTT. This encodes CSVGARLTDTQYF.

The chain employs TRBV2 and TRBJ1-5, with 7 bases matching TRBD1. Germline loops: CDR1 SNHLY, CDR2 FYNNEI. V dropped 6 bases and J dropped 0; count of bases not matched to a gene: 5. The CDR3 consists of 15 residues. CDR3 sequence: CASSADRVSNQPQHF. The DNA for the CDR3 is TGTGCCAGCAGCGCAGACAGGGTTAGCAATCAGCCCCAGCATTTT.

The table lists this clone with a count of one. J is TRBJ2-1 and V is TRBV5-5; D gene unclear. V shed 0 bases and J shed 1 base, with 5 bases lying between them. This CDR3 contains 14 residues. Per germline, CDR1 SGHKS and CDR2 YYEKEE (reference sequence). CDR3 sequence reads: CASSLDSSYNEQFF. The CDR3 DNA reads as TGTGCCAGCAGCTTGGACAGTTCCTACAATGAGCAGTTCTTC. The full variable domain, its missing parts supplied by reference TRBV5-5 and TRBJ2-1, is DAGVTQSPTHLIKTRGQQVTLRCSPISGHKSVSWYQQVLGQGPQFIFQYYEKEERGRGNFPDRFSARQFPNYSSELNVNALLLGDSALYLCASSLDSSYNEQFFGPGTRLTVL.

The chain has TRBV6-1 and TRBJ1-4; D gene unclear. Germline V lookup: CDR1 MNHNS, CDR2 SASEGT. V dropped 1 base and J dropped 8 bases, with 14 bases sitting between them. This CDR3 has 15 residues. DNA for the CDR3: TGTGCCAGCAGTGAAGGGAGAGTGGGAGTAGAAAAACTGTTTTTT. This translates into CASSEGRVGVEKLFF.

The rearrangement joins TRBV11-1 to TRBJ2-7, with D unclear. CDR1 is SGHAT, CDR2 FQDESV, per germline (reference sequence). V lost 5 bases to trimming and J lost 0 bases, with 5 bases between them. This CDR3 contains 12 residues. In DNA form, the CDR3 reads TGTGCCAGCAGCCCTCCCTCCTACGAGCAGTACTTC. Protein sequence: CASSPPSYEQYF.

The rearrangement uses TRBV27 and TRBJ1-2, with 8 positions matching TRBD1. Germline CDR1 and CDR2: MNHEY and SMNVEV (reference sequence). The CDR3 is 14 residues long. Germline trimming cut 4 bases from V and 2 bases from J; bases unmatched to any gene: 3. CDR3 coding DNA: TGTGCCAGCAGTTACCGGACAGGGAACTATGGCTACACCTTC. It is translated as CASSYRTGNYGYTF.

The gene calls are TRBV27 and TRBJ1-5, with no clear D. The CDR3 is 12 amino acids. The germline V and J ends were trimmed by 4 bases and 4 bases, with 5 bases remaining between them. CDR1 is MNHEY and CDR2 is SMNVEV in the germline V gene (reference sequence). CDR3: CASSWSNQPQHF. In DNA form, the CDR3 reads TGTGCCAGCAGTTGGAGTAATCAGCCCCAGCATTTT.

V is TRBV19 and J is TRBJ1-5; no clear D gene. CDR3 length equals 14 residues. V was pared by 9 bases and J by 0 bases, with 12 bases between. Per germline, CDR1 LNHDA and CDR2 SQIVND (reference sequence). CDR3 coding DNA: TGTGCCAGGCGAGACACAAATAGCAATCAGCCCCAGCATTTT. Translating it yields CARRDTNSNQPQHF.

The V and J genes are TRBV19 and TRBJ1-5, with D maybe TRBD1 (6 bases). Germline CDR1 is LNHDA and CDR2 is SQIVND (reference sequence). V was trimmed by 4 bases and J by 12 bases, leaving 16 bases between them. This CDR3 contains 13 residues. CDR3 coding DNA: TGTGCCAGTAGTACGCCTCAACAGGGCTACCAGCATTTT. This sequence encodes CASSTPQQGYQHF.